These T cell receptor beta chains were read from a single sample in a study of siplizumab effects on memory and regulatory T cells. This table comes from immunoSEQ multiplex PCR, and its TCRdb copy is limited to in-frame clones, with some not included. The profile shows some 80,000 clones, 95% of them singletons. Material for sequencing was CD8+ T cells sorted from blood. Receptor source: a human donor in good health. Each CDR3 is given with its conserved first and last residue. A D gene is named only where the DNA matches it firmly. The size field is filled for only some rows; it gives once, few, many or a size class.

D: TRBD2
V: TRBV7-9
length: 16
J: TRBJ2-2
size: -
DNA: TGTGCCAGCAGCTCCTCTAGCGGGAGTACGGGCGGGGAGCTGTTTTTT
CDR3: CASSSSSGSTGGELFF

D: -
V: TRBV7-9
length: 12
J: TRBJ2-1
size: -
DNA: TGTGCCAGCAGCTTAACCACGGATGAGCAGTTCTTC
CDR3: CASSLTTDEQFF

D: TRBD1
V: TRBV5-4
length: 16
J: TRBJ2-7
size: -
DNA: TGTGCCAGCAGCCTGAGACAGGGCGAGATGGCCTACGAGCAGTACTTC
CDR3: CASSLRQGEMAYEQYF

D: TRBD2
V: TRBV19
length: 20
J: TRBJ2-5
size: -
DNA: TGTGCCAGTAGCCTGACAGGGGCGCTTTATACTAGCGGGAGGGAAGAGACCCAGTACTTC
CDR3: CASSLTGALYTSGREETQYF

D: -
V: TRBV4-1
length: 15
J: TRBJ1-3
size: -
DNA: TGCGCCAGCAGCCCCCGGGACAACTCTGGAAACACCATATATTTT
CDR3: CASSPRDNSGNTIYF

D: TRBD2
V: TRBV5-6
length: 15
J: TRBJ2-1
size: -
DNA: TGTGCCAGCAGCCCGGGACTAGCGGGATTGAATGAGCAGTTCTTC
CDR3: CASSPGLAGLNEQFF

D: TRBD2
V: TRBV9
length: 17
J: TRBJ2-2
size: -
DNA: TGTGCCAGCAGCGAGTCGTCTAGCGGGTCGAACACCGGGGAGCTGTTTTTT
CDR3: CASSESSSGSNTGELFF

D: -
V: TRBV27
length: 12
J: TRBJ2-3
size: -
DNA: TGTGCCAGCAACTTTCCGCGGGATACGCAGTATTTT
CDR3: CASNFPRDTQYF

D: TRBD2
V: TRBV9
length: 17
J: TRBJ2-1
size: -
DNA: TGTGCCAGCAGCGAGTCTTTCATGGCGGGAGGGCCGAATGAGCAGTTCTTC
CDR3: CASSESFMAGGPNEQFF

D: -
V: TRBV19
length: 15
J: TRBJ1-1
size: few
DNA: TGTGCCAGCCACCAGGGCGAGACTTTGAACACTGAAGCTTTCTTT
CDR3: CASHQGETLNTEAFF

D: -
V: TRBV28
length: 13
J: TRBJ1-1
size: -
DNA: TGTGCCAGCAGTTTAGGTATGAACACTGAAGCTTTCTTT
CDR3: CASSLGMNTEAFF

D: -
V: TRBV19
length: 15
J: TRBJ1-1
size: -
DNA: TGTGCCAGTAGCCCCGCGGGGGTTGTCGACACTGAAGCTTTCTTT
CDR3: CASSPAGVVDTEAFF

D: TRBD1
V: TRBV16
length: 14
J: TRBJ1-2
size: few
DNA: TGTGCCAGCAGCCAGACAGGGGATCCCTATGGCTACACCTTC
CDR3: CASSQTGDPYGYTF

D: TRBD2
V: TRBV7-9
length: 17
J: TRBJ2-2
size: -
DNA: TGTGCCAGCAGCTTAGGGTTTCCAGCGGGAGTAGGCGGGGAGCTGTTTTTT
CDR3: CASSLGFPAGVGGELFF

D: TRBD1
V: TRBV9
length: 16
J: TRBJ1-4
size: -
DNA: TGTGCCAGCAGCGCTTCCGGAGGGACAGGGGGCGAAAAACTGTTTTTT
CDR3: CASSASGGTGGEKLFF

D: -
V: TRBV15
length: 15
J: TRBJ1-1
size: once
DNA: TGTGCCACCAGCAGAGATCACGGAAGGCGTACTGAAGCTTTCTTT
CDR3: CATSRDHGRRTEAFF

D: TRBD1
V: TRBV11-2
length: 13
J: TRBJ2-7
size: -
DNA: TGTGCCAGCAGCCGCGGGACAGGCTACGAGCAGTACTTC
CDR3: CASSRGTGYEQYF

D: -
V: TRBV6-1
length: 14
J: TRBJ2-7
size: -
DNA: TGTGCCAGCAGTGAAGAAGTTATGGGGTACGAGCAGTACTTC
CDR3: CASSEEVMGYEQYF

D: -
V: TRBV9
length: 15
J: TRBJ1-4
size: -
DNA: TGTGCCAGCAGCACCGGGAGGAAAACTAATGAAAAACTGTTTTTT
CDR3: CASSTGRKTNEKLFF

D: -
V: TRBV19
length: 15
J: TRBJ1-1
size: -
DNA: TGTGCCAGTAGTACTAGGGAAGAGGTATCGACTGAAGCTTTCTTT
CDR3: CASSTREEVSTEAFF

D: TRBD1
V: TRBV6-1
length: 15
J: TRBJ1-3
size: -
DNA: TGTGCCAGCAGTCCGACAGGGGGCTCTGGAAACACCATATATTTT
CDR3: CASSPTGGSGNTIYF

D: TRBD2
V: TRBV5-1
length: 16
J: TRBJ2-1
size: -
DNA: TGCGCCAGCAGCTCGATCCGGGAGGGCGGGCATACAGAGCAGTTCTTC
CDR3: CASSSIREGGHTEQFF

D: -
V: TRBV15
length: 15
J: TRBJ2-6
size: -
DNA: TGTGCCACCAGTCCGGGGCGCTCTGGGGCCAACGTCCTGACTTTC
CDR3: CATSPGRSGANVLTF

D: -
V: TRBV9
length: 13
J: TRBJ2-1
size: -
DNA: TGTGCCAGCAGCGTAGGAGGTTCTGATGAGCAGTTCTTC
CDR3: CASSVGGSDEQFF

D: -
V: TRBV27
length: 14
J: TRBJ2-3
size: -
DNA: TGTGCCAGCAGTTTTGGCAGGGCCGCAGATACGCAGTATTTT
CDR3: CASSFGRAADTQYF

D: TRBD2
V: TRBV29-1
length: 18
J: TRBJ2-1
size: once
DNA: TGCAGCGTTAAGGGGACTAGCGGGAAAGGGATTTACTACAATGAGCAGTTCTTC
CDR3: CSVKGTSGKGIYYNEQFF

D: TRBD1
V: TRBV6-5
length: 16
J: TRBJ1-1
size: -
DNA: TGTGCCAGCAGTTACCCGTTGAGGGGACAGGGCACTGAAGCTTTCTTT
CDR3: CASSYPLRGQGTEAFF

D: -
V: TRBV2
length: 13
J: TRBJ2-1
size: once
DNA: TGTGCCAGCAGTGACCTCCTTGGGGATGAGCAGTTCTTC
CDR3: CASSDLLGDEQFF

D: TRBD1
V: TRBV5-6
length: 14
J: TRBJ1-2
size: -
DNA: TGTGCCAGCAGCTTCGGGACAGCTAACTATGGCTACACCTTC
CDR3: CASSFGTANYGYTF

D: -
V: TRBV19
length: 14
J: TRBJ2-7
size: -
DNA: TGTGCCAGTAGCCCTACCGCCAGGGCGCACGAGCAGTACTTC
CDR3: CASSPTARAHEQYF

D: -
V: TRBV7-8
length: 14
J: TRBJ2-1
size: -
DNA: TGTGCCAGCAGCTTTTCCGGGCTCTACAATGAGCAGTTCTTC
CDR3: CASSFSGLYNEQFF

D: TRBD1
V: TRBV28
length: 15
J: TRBJ2-1
size: -
DNA: TGTGCCAGCAGTTCGACAGGGCCCTCCTACAATGAGCAGTTCTTC
CDR3: CASSSTGPSYNEQFF

D: -
V: TRBV29-1
length: 12
J: TRBJ1-2
size: -
DNA: TGCAGCGTTGGGGAGAAGGCGAGAGGCTACACCTTC
CDR3: CSVGEKARGYTF

D: -
V: TRBV4-2
length: 13
J: TRBJ1-2
size: -
DNA: TGTGCCAGCAGCCCTGCCCGCCGGGATGGCTACACCTTC
CDR3: CASSPARRDGYTF

D: -
V: TRBV28
length: 14
J: TRBJ2-2
size: once
DNA: TGTGCCAGCAGTCTCAGGGGTTACACCGGGGAGCTGTTTTTT
CDR3: CASSLRGYTGELFF

D: TRBD1
V: TRBV19
length: 16
J: TRBJ1-4
size: -
DNA: TGTGCCAGTAGTGTTACAGGGGAATCGGCTAATGAAAAACTGTTTTTT
CDR3: CASSVTGESANEKLFF

D: -
V: TRBV7-6
length: 12
J: TRBJ1-4
size: -
DNA: TGTGCCAGCAGCTTAAATAATGAAAAACTGTTTTTT
CDR3: CASSLNNEKLFF

D: -
V: TRBV5-6
length: 15
J: TRBJ2-3
size: -
DNA: TGTGCCAGCAGCTTGGGGACTGGGAGTTGGAATACGCAGTATTTT
CDR3: CASSLGTGSWNTQYF